Shown below are 31 T cell receptor beta chains from a single sample sequenced in a study of early T cells in non-severe SARS-CoV-2 infection. TCRdb reprocessed the 5' RACE reads with MiXCR, giving one entry per CDR3 protein. The data hold fewer than 75,000 distinct CDR3 sequences, with 15% to 20% observed a single time. This specimen was whole blood, taken at baseline. The receptors were sampled from an adult who was a healthcare worker with PCR-confirmed SARS-CoV-2 infection or an uninfected control (not recorded which).

There are many counts of this clonotype. The chain uses TRBV29-1 and TRBJ2-2; 10 positions agree with TRBD1. The CDR3 is 13 amino acids. With V trimmed by 6 bases and J by 7 bases, 5 bases remained unmatched. Germline V CDR1 and CDR2: SQVTM, ANQGSEA. Written as DNA, the CDR3 is TGCAGCGTGACGACAGGGGGCCACGGGGAGCTGTTTTTT. Protein product: CSVTTGGHGELFF.

This clonotype appeared a few times. The chain couples TRBV24-1 to TRBJ2-5, with 7 bases aligning to TRBD1. Germline values: CDR1 KGHDR, CDR2 SFDVKD. The CDR3 is 16 residues long. J lost 1 base, V lost 4 bases, and 8 bases had no gene match. CDR3 sequence reads: CATSDPGGSLQETQYF. In nucleotides, the CDR3 is TGTGCCACCAGTGACCCAGGGGGTAGTCTCCAAGAGACCCAGTACTTC.

The chain recombines TRBV3-1 with TRBJ2-7; 8 bases fit TRBD2. Germline CDR1 reads LGHDT; CDR2 reads YNNKEL (reference sequence). This CDR3 spans 14 amino acids. After removal of 3 bases from V and 4 bases from J, the junction contained 5 bases not matched to a gene. This CDR3 reads CASSQSLAGYEQYF. The CDR3 region has the DNA TGTGCCAGCAGCCAGAGTCTAGCGGGTTACGAGCAGTACTTC.

This clonotype was observed many times. The chain joins TRBV6-6 to TRBJ1-2, with D tentatively TRBD1 (5 bases). Germline assignment: CDR1 MNHNY and CDR2 SVGAGI (reference sequence). The V gene lost 5 bases and the J gene lost 3 bases, with 13 bases spanning the gap. The CDR3 runs 14 residues. The CDR3 reads CASSLRGQDYGYTF. CDR3 DNA: TGTGCCAGCAGTCTCCGAGGACAAGACTATGGCTACACCTTC.

This clonotype appeared a few times. The gene calls are TRBV27 and TRBJ1-2; D remains ambiguous. CDR1 and CDR2 from the germline V gene are MNHEY and SMNVEV (reference sequence). The CDR3 extends over 13 amino acids. V lost 7 bases and J lost 2, with 11 bases in between. This chain's CDR3 is CASTDPPNYGYTF. The CDR3 DNA reads as TGTGCCAGCACAGATCCGCCCAACTATGGCTACACCTTC.

This clonotype was seen repeatedly, ten times or more. The J gene is TRBJ2-3, the V gene TRBV7-9, with no clear D. This CDR3 has 12 residues. CDR1 is SEHNR, CDR2 FQNEAQ, per germline (reference sequence). V was cut by 5 bases and J by 6 bases, with 9 bases left in between. The CDR3 protein is CASSLNVDTQYF. The CDR3 DNA is TGTGCCAGCAGCCTGAATGTGGATACGCAGTATTTT. Full variable domain (outside the CDR3, taken from reference TRBV7-9 and TRBJ2-3): DTGVSQNPRHKITKRGQNVTFRCDPISEHNRLYWYRQTLGQGPEFLTYFQNEAQLEKSRLLSDRFSAERPKGSFSTLEIQRTEQGDSAMYLCASSLNVDTQYFGPGTRLTVL.

CDR3 region: CASSNRDNPSYEQYF. CDR3 coding DNA: TGTGCCAGCAGTAACCGGGACAACCCTTCCTACGAGCAGTACTTC. V and J are TRBV13 and TRBJ2-7, with a tentative D call TRBD1 (6 bases). Trimming stripped 6 bases from V and 1 base from J, with 16 bases between. This CDR3 comprises 15 residues. Germline V gene sequence: CDR1 PRHDT, CDR2 FYEKMQ (reference sequence).

The V call is TRBV10-3, the J call TRBJ1-5; D remains unclear. Trimming left V 3 bases short and J 5 bases short, with 14 bases between. CDR1 ENHRY and CDR2 SYGVKD come from the germline V gene. The CDR3 loop spans 15 amino acids. The CDR3 loop reads CAISDQGVGDQPQHF. CDR3 DNA: TGTGCCATCAGTGACCAAGGCGTTGGGGATCAGCCCCAGCATTTT.

In its sample, this clonotype was seen many times. The J gene is TRBJ2-3, the V gene TRBV6-6, with a possible D match to TRBD1 (6 bases). This CDR3 has 16 residues. V was clipped by 6 bases and J by 4 bases, with 20 bases between them. Germline V gene data show CDR1 as MNHNY and CDR2 as SVGAGI (reference sequence). In DNA form, the CDR3 reads TGTGCCAGCAGCATGACCGCTGGCAGGGGCGCAGATACGCAGTATTTT. Translating it yields CASSMTAGRGADTQYF.

J is TRBJ1-4 and V is TRBV6-6, with 9 nucleotides matching TRBD1. Per the germline V gene, CDR1 is MNHNY and CDR2 is SVGAGI (reference sequence). V shed 10 bases and J 6 bases; nucleotides not matched to a gene: 6. The CDR3 sequence is 13 residues long. This CDR3 is CATFTGGYEKLFF. The CDR3, as DNA: TGTGCCACCTTTACAGGGGGCTATGAAAAACTGTTTTTT.

The rearrangement links TRBV24-1 to TRBJ2-1; D is uncertain. The germline V gene has CDR1 KGHDR and CDR2 SFDVKD. Trimming removed 3 bases from V and 12 bases from J, with 11 bases in between. The CDR3 covers 12 residues. For the CDR3, the DNA is TGTGCCACCAGTGATGGGCACCGCCCGCAGTTCTTC. Protein: CATSDGHRPQFF.

A few counts support this clonotype. J is TRBJ2-5 and V is TRBV2, with D maybe TRBD2 (6 bases). CDR3 length equals 14 residues. Germline lookup yields CDR1 SNHLY and CDR2 FYNNEI. V was shortened by 6 bases and J by 7 bases, with 18 bases between the two germline ends. Here the CDR3 reads CASSEDPRGRTQYF. The CDR3 nucleotides are TGTGCCAGCAGCGAGGACCCGCGGGGCAGGACCCAGTACTTC.

This clonotype was counted many times. The genes are TRBV11-2 and TRBJ2-4; TRBD2 matches at 7 bases. Germline CDR1 and CDR2: SGHAT and FQNNGV. V lost 4 bases and J lost 1; bases outside the gene matches: 4. The CDR3 is 15 residues long. CDR3 protein: CASSSGGFAKNIQYF. CDR3 bases: TGTGCCAGCAGCTCGGGAGGTTTTGCCAAAAACATTCAGTACTTC.

The genes are TRBV20-1 and TRBJ2-1, with TRBD2 identical over 7 bases. The J segment lost 2 bases and the V segment lost 4 bases, leaving 8 bases of the junction unmatched. From germline, CDR1 is DFQATT and CDR2 SNEGSKA (reference sequence). This CDR3 has 15 amino acids. This CDR3 is CSATSSGVTYNEQFF. The CDR3 region has the DNA TGCAGTGCTACTTCCAGCGGGGTGACCTACAATGAGCAGTTCTTC.

In this sample, this clonotype turned up a few times. The V gene is TRBV20-1, the J gene TRBJ2-1; the D is unclear. The length of the CDR3 is 12 residues. Germline lookup yields CDR1 DFQATT and CDR2 SNEGSKA (reference sequence). Trimming removed 3 bases at V and 10 bases at J, with 13 bases between. The CDR3 reads CSASKDRIEQFF. For the CDR3, the DNA is TGCAGTGCTAGTAAGGACCGGATCGAGCAGTTCTTC.

This clonotype showed up many times. The rearrangement links TRBV7-8 to TRBJ2-7, with D possibly being TRBD2 (6 bases). V dropped 2 bases and J dropped 3 bases, with 11 bases sitting between them. CDR3 size: 14 residues. Germline V gene data show CDR1 as SGHVS and CDR2 as FQNEAQ. CDR3 nucleotide sequence: TGTGCCAGCAGCTTATACGGAGGGTACTACGAGCAGTACTTC. Translated: CASSLYGGYYEQYF.

This clonotype was found many times. The chain combines TRBV5-1 with TRBJ2-1; D not certain. V was trimmed by 3 bases and J by 6 bases, leaving 10 bases between them. The CDR3 length is 13 residues. Germline-derived CDR1 and CDR2 are SGHRS and YFSETQ. CDR3 protein: CASSSGDVNEQFF. The DNA of the CDR3 is TGCGCCAGCAGCTCCGGAGACGTCAATGAGCAGTTCTTC.

The chain couples TRBV7-8 to TRBJ1-1; D is perhaps TRBD1 (5 bases). Germline assignment: CDR1 SGHVS and CDR2 FQNEAQ. The CDR3 runs 13 residues. Between the trimmed V and J ends, which lost 1 base and 4 bases, there was a span of 7 bases. The CDR3 here is CASSLVGVTEAFF. DNA of the CDR3: TGTGCCAGCAGCTTAGTGGGGGTCACTGAAGCTTTCTTT.

This clonotype is medium-sized. The V gene is TRBV6-1, the J gene TRBJ1-6, with 10 bases identical to TRBD1. Germline lookup yields CDR1 MNHNS and CDR2 SASEGT. Trimming removed 1 base from V and 6 bases from J; junction bases left unmatched: 0. This CDR3 comprises 15 residues. The CDR3 coding sequence is TGTGCCAGCAGTGAAGGGACAGGGGGTAATTCACCCCTCCACTTT. It encodes CASSEGTGGNSPLHF.

This clonotype was picked up a small number of times. The rearrangement uses TRBV3-1 and TRBJ2-2, with unresolved D. The CDR3 is made up of 18 amino acids. With 0 bases removed from V and 3 bases from J, the gap between germline ends came to 17 bases. CDR1 is LGHDT, CDR2 YNNKEL, per germline (reference sequence). DNA for the CDR3: TGTGCCAGCAGCCAAGAGCTGCAAAAAGGTGGATACACCGGGGAGCTGTTTTTT. Its translation: CASSQELQKGGYTGELFF.

The J gene is TRBJ2-1, the V gene TRBV12-3 or TRBV12-4; D is unclear. This CDR3 is 16 amino acids long. V was trimmed by 1 base and J by 1 base, leaving 11 bases between them. The CDR3 loop reads CASSLVGVGSYNEQFF. CDR3 in DNA: TGTGCCAGCAGTTTAGTAGGCGTTGGGTCCTACAATGAGCAGTTCTTC.

For the CDR3, the DNA is TGTGCCAGCAGGGCAGCCAATTCACCCCTCCACTTT. Residues: CASRAANSPLHF. V gene TRBV6-6 combines with J gene TRBJ1-6; D unresolved. The CDR3 has 12 amino acids. Germline V CDR1 and CDR2: MNHNY, SVGAGI (reference sequence). Deletions cut 6 bases from V and 7 bases from J, with 7 bases between.

The gene calls are TRBV6-6 and TRBJ1-6; D is unclear. CDR3 length equals 14 residues. The V gene lost 5 bases and the J gene lost 10 bases, with 15 bases spanning the gap. The germline V gene encodes CDR1 MNHNY and CDR2 SVGAGI (reference sequence). The CDR3 DNA reads TGTGCCAGCAGTCCACAGCCTTGGGGATCACCCCTCCACTTT. It encodes CASSPQPWGSPLHF.

The chain has TRBV3-1 and TRBJ2-5, with D perhaps matching TRBD1 (5 bases). Germline V CDR1 and CDR2: LGHDT, YNNKEL (reference sequence). Trimming took 2 bases from V and 2 from J, leaving 12 bases between them. The CDR3 is made up of 15 amino acids. The CDR3 sequence is CASSQSPQGQETQYF. In nucleotides, the CDR3 is TGTGCCAGCAGCCAAAGTCCCCAGGGACAAGAGACCCAGTACTTC.

The chain is built from TRBV9 and TRBJ2-6; no clear D gene. Germline loops: CDR1 SGDLS, CDR2 YYNGEE. V was clipped by 0 bases and J by 1 base, with 2 bases between them. This CDR3 spans 14 amino acids. The CDR3 loop is CASSVASGANVLTF. The CDR3, as DNA: TGTGCCAGCAGCGTAGCTTCTGGGGCCAACGTCCTGACTTTC.

In its sample, this clonotype was seen a few times. This chain joins TRBV10-3 and TRBJ1-1; 7 bases are shared with TRBD1. Germline V lookup: CDR1 ENHRY, CDR2 SYGVKD. The length of the CDR3 is 15 residues. V was clipped by 2 bases and J by 1 base; unmatched bases: 4. DNA for the CDR3: TGTGCCATCAGTGAGAAGACAGGGACGAACACTGAAGCTTTCTTT. This codes for CAISEKTGTNTEAFF.

V and J are TRBV6-1 and TRBJ2-1, with D possibly TRBD1 on 5 matching bases. This CDR3 contains 16 residues. CDR1 is MNHNS and CDR2 is SASEGT in the germline V gene. V lost 4 bases, J lost 6 bases, and 19 bases lay in between. Here the CDR3 DNA reads TGTGCCAGCAGTGCCCTCCCAACAGGTGTACCCAATGAGCAGTTCTTC. Protein sequence: CASSALPTGVPNEQFF.

V and J are TRBV7-2 and TRBJ2-5; tentative D call: TRBD2 (5 bases). This CDR3 contains 16 residues. Trimming took 5 bases from V and 5 from J, leaving 21 bases between them. The V gene's germline CDR1 is SGHTA and CDR2 FQGNSA. The CDR3 DNA sequence: TGTGCCAGCAGCCCCAGAGTTGGGCGGGTGAGGGAGACCCAGTACTTC. This gives the protein CASSPRVGRVRETQYF.

V is TRBV20-1 and J is TRBJ2-2; 9 bases match TRBD2. The CDR3 has 13 amino acids. Germline values: CDR1 DFQATT, CDR2 SNEGSKA (reference sequence). Trimming took 6 bases from V and 5 from J; bases not matched to a gene: 4. The CDR3 sequence: CSAPTSGTGELFF. The CDR3 bases are TGCAGTGCCCCGACTAGCGGTACCGGGGAGCTGTTTTTT.

This chain connects TRBV20-1 to TRBJ2-7; 10 bases map to TRBD1. The CDR3 contains 14 residues. Germline V gives CDR1 DFQATT, CDR2 SNEGSKA (reference sequence). V lost 4 bases, J lost 2 bases, and 5 bases stayed unmatched. The CDR3 DNA reads as TGCAGTGCTAACCCGGGACAGGGGACCTACGAGCAGTACTTC. Protein product: CSANPGQGTYEQYF.

The chain uses TRBV3-1 and TRBJ1-2; D is uncertain. The V end was cut by 1 base, the J end by 1 base, with 13 bases between. The CDR3 is 16 residues long. From germline, CDR1 is LGHDT and CDR2 YNNKEL (reference sequence). The CDR3 DNA sequence: TGTGCCAGCAGCCAAGGAATTTCGGGCAGTAACTATGGCTACACCTTC. This translates into CASSQGISGSNYGYTF.